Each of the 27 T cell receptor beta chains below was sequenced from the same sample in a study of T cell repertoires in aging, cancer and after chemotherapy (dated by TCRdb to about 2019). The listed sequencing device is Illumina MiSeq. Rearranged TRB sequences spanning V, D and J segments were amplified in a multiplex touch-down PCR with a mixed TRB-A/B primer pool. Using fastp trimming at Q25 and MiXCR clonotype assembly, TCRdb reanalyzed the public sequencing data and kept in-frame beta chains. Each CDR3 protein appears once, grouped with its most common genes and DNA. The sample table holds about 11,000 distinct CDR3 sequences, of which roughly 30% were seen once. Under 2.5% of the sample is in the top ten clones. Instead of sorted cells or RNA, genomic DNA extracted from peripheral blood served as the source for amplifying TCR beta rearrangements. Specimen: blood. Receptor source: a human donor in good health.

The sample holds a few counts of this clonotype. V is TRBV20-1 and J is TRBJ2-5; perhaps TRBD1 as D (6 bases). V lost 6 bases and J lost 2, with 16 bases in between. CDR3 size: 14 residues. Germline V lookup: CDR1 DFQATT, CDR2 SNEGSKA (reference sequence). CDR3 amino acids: CSAKRGTKQETQYF. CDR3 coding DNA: TGCAGTGCCAAGAGGGGGACGAAGCAAGAGACCCAGTACTTC.

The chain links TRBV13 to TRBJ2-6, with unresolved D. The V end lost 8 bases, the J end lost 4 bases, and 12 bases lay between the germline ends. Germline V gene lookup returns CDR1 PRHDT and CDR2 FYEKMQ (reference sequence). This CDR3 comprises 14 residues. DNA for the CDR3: TGTGCCAGCGGTCAGAACGTAGGGGCCAACGTCCTGACTTTC. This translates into CASGQNVGANVLTF.

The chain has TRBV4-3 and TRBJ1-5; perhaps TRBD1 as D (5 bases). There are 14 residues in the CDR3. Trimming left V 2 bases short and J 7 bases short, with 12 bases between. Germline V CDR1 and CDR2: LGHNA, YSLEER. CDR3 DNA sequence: TGCGCCAGCAGCCAAAGGAGGGGCGGGCAGCCCCAGCATTTT. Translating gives CASSQRRGGQPQHF.

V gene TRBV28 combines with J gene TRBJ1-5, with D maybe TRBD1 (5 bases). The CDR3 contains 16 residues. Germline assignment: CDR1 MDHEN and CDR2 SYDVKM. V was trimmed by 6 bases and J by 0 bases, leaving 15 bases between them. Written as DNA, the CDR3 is TGTGCCAGCAGGGGAAGGGGACCGTATAGCAATCAGCCCCAGCATTTT. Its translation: CASRGRGPYSNQPQHF. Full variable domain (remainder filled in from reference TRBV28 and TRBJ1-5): DVKVTQSSRYLVKRTGEKVFLECVQDMDHENMFWYRQDPGLGLRLIYFSYDVKMKEKGDIPEGYSVSREKKERFSLILESASTNQTSMYLCASRGRGPYSNQPQHFGDGTRLSIL.

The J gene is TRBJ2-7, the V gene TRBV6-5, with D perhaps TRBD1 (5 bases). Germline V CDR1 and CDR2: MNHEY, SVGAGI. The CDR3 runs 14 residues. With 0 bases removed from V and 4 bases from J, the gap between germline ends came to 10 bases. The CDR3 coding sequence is TGTGCCAGCAGTTACTCGAAGGGGCGGTACGAGCAGTACTTC. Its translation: CASSYSKGRYEQYF.

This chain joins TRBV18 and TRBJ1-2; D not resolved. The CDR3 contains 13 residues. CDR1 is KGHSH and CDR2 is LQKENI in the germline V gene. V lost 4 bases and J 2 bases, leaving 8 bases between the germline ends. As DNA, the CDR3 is TGTGCCAGCTCACGAGACGGGAACTATGGCTACACCTTC. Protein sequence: CASSRDGNYGYTF.

CDR3 bases: TGTGCCAGCAGGCAACTAGCGGGAGCACCCCCTCAGTACTTC. It translates to CASRQLAGAPPQYF. The V gene is TRBV6-5, the J gene TRBJ2-7; 11 nucleotides agree with TRBD2. This CDR3 spans 14 amino acids. V lost 6 bases, J lost 10 bases, and 11 bases stayed unmatched. The germline V gene has CDR1 MNHEY and CDR2 SVGAGI.

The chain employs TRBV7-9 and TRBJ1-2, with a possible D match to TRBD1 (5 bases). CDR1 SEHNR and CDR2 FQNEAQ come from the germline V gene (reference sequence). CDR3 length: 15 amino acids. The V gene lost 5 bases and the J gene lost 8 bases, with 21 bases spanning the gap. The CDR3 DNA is TGTGCCAGCAGCCCCAGGGAAGGGGCGTTCAGAGGCTACACCTTC. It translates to CASSPREGAFRGYTF.

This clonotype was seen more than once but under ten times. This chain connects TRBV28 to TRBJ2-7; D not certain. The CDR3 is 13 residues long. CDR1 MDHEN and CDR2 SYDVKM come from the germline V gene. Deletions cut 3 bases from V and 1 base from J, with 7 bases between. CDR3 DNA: TGTGCCAGCAGTTTTACGATGTCCTACGAGCAGTACTTC. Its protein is CASSFTMSYEQYF.

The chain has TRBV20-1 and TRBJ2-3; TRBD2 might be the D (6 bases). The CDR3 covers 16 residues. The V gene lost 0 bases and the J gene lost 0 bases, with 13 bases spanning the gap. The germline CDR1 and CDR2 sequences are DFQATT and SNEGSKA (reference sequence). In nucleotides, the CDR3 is TGCAGTGCTAGAGATCTAGGAGGGTGGAGCACAGATACGCAGTATTTT. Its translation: CSARDLGGWSTDTQYF.

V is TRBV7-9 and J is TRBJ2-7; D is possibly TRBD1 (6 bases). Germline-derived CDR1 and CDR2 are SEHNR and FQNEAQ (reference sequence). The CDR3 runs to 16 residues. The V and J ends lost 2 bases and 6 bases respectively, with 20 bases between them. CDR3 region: CASSLNAFNRAGEQYF. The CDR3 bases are TGTGCCAGCAGCTTAAACGCCTTCAACAGGGCGGGCGAGCAGTACTTC.

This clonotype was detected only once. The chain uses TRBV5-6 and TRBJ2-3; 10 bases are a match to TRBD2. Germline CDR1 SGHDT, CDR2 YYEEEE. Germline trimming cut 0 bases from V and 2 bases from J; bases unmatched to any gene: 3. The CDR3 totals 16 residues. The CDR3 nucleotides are TGTGCCAGCAGCTTGGACCTAGCGGGGGACACAGATACGCAGTATTTT. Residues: CASSLDLAGDTDTQYF. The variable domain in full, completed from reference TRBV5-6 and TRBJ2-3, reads DAGVTQSPTHLIKTRGQQVTLRCSPKSGHDTVSWYQQALGQGPQFIFQYYEEEERQRGNFPDRFSGHQFPNYSSELNVNALLLGDSALYLCASSLDLAGDTDTQYFGPGTRLTVL.

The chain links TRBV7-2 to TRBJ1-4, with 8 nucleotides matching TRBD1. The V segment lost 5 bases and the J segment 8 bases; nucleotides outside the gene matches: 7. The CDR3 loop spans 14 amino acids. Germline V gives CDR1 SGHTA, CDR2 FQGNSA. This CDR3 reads CASSRQGAQEKLFF. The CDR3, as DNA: TGTGCCAGCAGCCGGCAGGGGGCGCAAGAAAAACTGTTTTTT.

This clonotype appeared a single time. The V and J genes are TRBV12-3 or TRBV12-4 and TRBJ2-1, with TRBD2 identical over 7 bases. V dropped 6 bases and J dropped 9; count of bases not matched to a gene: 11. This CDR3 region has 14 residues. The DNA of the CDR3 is TGTGCCAGCAGACCTTGGGGGGGTCGGGGTGAGCAGTTCTTC. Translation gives CASRPWGGRGEQFF.

CDR3 in DNA: TGTGCCAGCAGCTTAGCCGGCGGGGGGCCCATGGGCTCCTACAATGAGCAGTTCTTC. Translation: CASSLAGGGPMGSYNEQFF. V and J are TRBV7-2 and TRBJ2-1; 8 bases align to TRBD2. Germline V lookup: CDR1 SGHTA, CDR2 FQGNSA. The CDR3 is made up of 19 amino acids. The J segment lost 0 bases and the V segment lost 0 bases, leaving 10 bases of the junction unmatched.

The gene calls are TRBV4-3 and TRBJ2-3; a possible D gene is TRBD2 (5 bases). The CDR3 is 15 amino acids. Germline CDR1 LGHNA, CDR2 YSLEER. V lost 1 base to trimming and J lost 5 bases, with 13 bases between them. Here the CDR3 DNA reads TGCGCCAGCAGCCAAGGGTTTCCTAGCCTAGATACGCAGTATTTT. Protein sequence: CASSQGFPSLDTQYF.

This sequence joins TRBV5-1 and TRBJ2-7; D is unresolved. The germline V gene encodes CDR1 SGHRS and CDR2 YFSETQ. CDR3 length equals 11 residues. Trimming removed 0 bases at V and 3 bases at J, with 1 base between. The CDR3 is CASSLDYEQYF. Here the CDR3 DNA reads TGCGCCAGCAGCTTGGACTACGAGCAGTACTTC.

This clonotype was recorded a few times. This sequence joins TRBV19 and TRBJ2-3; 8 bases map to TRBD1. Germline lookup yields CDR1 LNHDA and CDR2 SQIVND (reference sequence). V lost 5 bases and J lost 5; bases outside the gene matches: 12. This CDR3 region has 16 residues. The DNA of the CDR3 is TGTGCCAGTAGTTGGGCGGACAGGGCCCGTGGAGATACGCAGTATTTT. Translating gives CASSWADRARGDTQYF.

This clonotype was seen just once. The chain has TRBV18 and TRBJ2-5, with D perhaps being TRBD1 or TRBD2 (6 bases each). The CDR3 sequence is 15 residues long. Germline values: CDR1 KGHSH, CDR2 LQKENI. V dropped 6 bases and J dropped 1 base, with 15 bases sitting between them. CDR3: CASSPGGGPQETQYF. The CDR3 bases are TGTGCCAGCTCGCCCGGGGGCGGACCCCAAGAGACCCAGTACTTC.

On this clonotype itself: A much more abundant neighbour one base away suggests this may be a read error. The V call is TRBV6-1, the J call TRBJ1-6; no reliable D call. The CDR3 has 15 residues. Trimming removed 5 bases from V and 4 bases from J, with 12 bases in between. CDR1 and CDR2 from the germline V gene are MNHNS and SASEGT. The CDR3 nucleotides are TGTGCCAGCAGTTGCGCTCCGGAATATAATTCACCCCTCCACTTT. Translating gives CASSCAPEYNSPLHF.

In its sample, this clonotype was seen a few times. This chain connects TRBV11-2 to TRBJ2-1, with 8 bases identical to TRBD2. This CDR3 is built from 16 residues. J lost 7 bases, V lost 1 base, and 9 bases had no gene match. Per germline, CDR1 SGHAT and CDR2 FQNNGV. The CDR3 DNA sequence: TGTGCCAGCAGCTTAGTTGCAGCGGGAGTCGGGAATGAGCAGTTCTTC. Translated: CASSLVAAGVGNEQFF.

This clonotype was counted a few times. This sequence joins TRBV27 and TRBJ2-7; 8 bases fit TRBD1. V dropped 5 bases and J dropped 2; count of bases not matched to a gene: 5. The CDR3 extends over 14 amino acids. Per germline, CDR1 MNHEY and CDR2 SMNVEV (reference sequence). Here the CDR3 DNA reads TGTGCCAGCAGTCCCCAGGGGGCTGCCTACGAGCAGTACTTC. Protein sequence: CASSPQGAAYEQYF.

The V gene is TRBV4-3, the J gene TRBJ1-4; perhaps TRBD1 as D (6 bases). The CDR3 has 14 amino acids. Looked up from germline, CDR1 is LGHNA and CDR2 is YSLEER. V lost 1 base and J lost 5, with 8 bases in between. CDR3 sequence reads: CASSQGQENEKLFF. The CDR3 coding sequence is TGCGCCAGCAGCCAAGGACAGGAGAATGAAAAACTGTTTTTT.

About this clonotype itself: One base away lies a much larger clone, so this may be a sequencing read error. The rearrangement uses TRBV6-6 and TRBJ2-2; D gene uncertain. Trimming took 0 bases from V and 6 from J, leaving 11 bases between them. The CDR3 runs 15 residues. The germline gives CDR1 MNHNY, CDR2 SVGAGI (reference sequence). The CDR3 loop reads CASSYSRQWAGELFF. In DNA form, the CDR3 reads TGTGCCAGCAGTTACTCGCGGCAGTGGGCCGGGGAGCTGTTTTTT.

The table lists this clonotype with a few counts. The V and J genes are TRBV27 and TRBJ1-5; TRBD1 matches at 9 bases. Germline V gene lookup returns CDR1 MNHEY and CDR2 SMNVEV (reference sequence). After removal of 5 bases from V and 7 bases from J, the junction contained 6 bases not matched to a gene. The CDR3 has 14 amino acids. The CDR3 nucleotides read TGTGCCAGCAGTCGAGGGGACAGGGACCAGCCCCAGCATTTT. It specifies CASSRGDRDQPQHF.

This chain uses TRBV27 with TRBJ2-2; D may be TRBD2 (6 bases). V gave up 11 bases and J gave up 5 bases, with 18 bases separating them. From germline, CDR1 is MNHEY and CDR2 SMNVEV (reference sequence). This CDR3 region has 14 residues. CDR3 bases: TGTGCCTGCTCGAGACTAGATGGGACCGGGGAGCTGTTTTTT. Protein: CACSRLDGTGELFF.

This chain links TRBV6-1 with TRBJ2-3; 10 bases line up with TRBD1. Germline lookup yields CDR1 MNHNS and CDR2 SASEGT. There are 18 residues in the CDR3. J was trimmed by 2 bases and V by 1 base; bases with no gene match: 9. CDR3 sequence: CASSEEATGGANTDTQYF. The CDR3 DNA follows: TGTGCCAGCAGTGAAGAAGCGACAGGGGGCGCGAACACAGATACGCAGTATTTT.